This T cell receptor beta chain was documented in a study of blood T cell repertoires in COVID-19. The table came from immunoSEQ multiplex PCR; TCRdb's copy has only in-frame clones and leaves some out. The data contain about 94,000 clones, 84% of them singletons. There are 13 residues in the CDR3. Germline loops: CDR1 MGHRA, CDR2 YSYEKL. With 2 bases removed from V and 6 bases from J, the gap between germline ends came to 10 bases. The chain is built from TRBV4-1 and TRBJ1-2; weak D call: TRBD1 (6 bases). The TCR was taken from a man between 60 and 70 years old with acute or convalescent COVID-19. The material sequenced was peripheral blood. The CDR3 loop reads CASSQINRDGYTF. The DNA of the CDR3 is TGCGCCAGCAGCCAAATCAACAGGGATGGCTACACCTTC.